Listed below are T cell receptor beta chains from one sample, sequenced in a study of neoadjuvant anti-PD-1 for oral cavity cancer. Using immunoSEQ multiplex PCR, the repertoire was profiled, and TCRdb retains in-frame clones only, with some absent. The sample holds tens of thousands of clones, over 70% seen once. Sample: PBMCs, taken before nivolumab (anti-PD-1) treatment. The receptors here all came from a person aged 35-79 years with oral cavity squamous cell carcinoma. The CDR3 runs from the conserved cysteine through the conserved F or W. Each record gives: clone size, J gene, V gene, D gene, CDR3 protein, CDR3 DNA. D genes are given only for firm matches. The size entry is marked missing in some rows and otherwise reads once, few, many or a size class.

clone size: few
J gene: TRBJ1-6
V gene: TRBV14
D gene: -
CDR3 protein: CASSQAGRFSPLHF
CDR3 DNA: TGTGCCAGCAGCCAAGCAGGGAGGTTTTCACCCCTCCACTTT

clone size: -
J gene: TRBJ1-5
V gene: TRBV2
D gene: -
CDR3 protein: CASSDPQPQHF
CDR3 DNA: TGTGCCAGCAGTGACCCTCAGCCCCAGCATTTT

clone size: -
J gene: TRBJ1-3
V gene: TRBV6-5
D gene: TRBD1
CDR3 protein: CAVQQGAYGNTIYF
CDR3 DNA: TGTGCCGTACAACAGGGGGCGTATGGAAACACCATATATTTT

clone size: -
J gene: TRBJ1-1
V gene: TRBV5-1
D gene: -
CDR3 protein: CASSLNTNTEAFF
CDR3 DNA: TGCGCCAGCAGCCTTAACACGAACACTGAAGCTTTCTTT

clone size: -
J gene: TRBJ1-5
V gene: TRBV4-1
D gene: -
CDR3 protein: CASSRGNQPQHF
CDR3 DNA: TGCGCCAGCAGCCGAGGTAATCAGCCCCAGCATTTT

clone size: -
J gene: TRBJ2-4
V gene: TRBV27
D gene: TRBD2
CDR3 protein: CASSFRTSGDIQYF
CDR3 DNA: TGTGCCAGCAGTTTCAGGACTAGCGGGGACATTCAGTACTTC

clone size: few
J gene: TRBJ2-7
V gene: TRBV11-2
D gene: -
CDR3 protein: CASRGRTPYEQYF
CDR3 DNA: TGTGCCAGCAGGGGACGGACACCCTACGAGCAGTACTTC

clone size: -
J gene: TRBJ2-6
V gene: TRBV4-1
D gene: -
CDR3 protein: CASSQWFLGGDSSGANVLTF
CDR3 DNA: TGCGCCAGCAGCCAATGGTTTTTGGGCGGCGATAGCTCTGGGGCCAACGTCCTGACTTTC

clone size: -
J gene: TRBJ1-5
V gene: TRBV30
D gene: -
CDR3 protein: CAWSGVGAGVRNQPQHF
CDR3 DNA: TGTGCCTGGAGCGGGGTGGGGGCGGGGGTACGCAATCAGCCCCAGCATTTT

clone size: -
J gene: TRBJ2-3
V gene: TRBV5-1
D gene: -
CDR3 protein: CASSYGVDTQYF
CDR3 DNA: TGCGCCAGCAGCTACGGGGTAGATACGCAGTATTTT

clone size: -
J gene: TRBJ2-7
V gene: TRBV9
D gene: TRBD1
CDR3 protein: CASSVVSGGEQYF
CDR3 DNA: TGTGCCAGCAGCGTAGTGTCAGGGGGCGAGCAGTACTTC

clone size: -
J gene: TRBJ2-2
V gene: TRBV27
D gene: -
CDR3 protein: CASSWDLLGAGELFF
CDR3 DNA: TGTGCCAGCAGTTGGGACCTTCTGGGCGCCGGGGAGCTGTTTTTT

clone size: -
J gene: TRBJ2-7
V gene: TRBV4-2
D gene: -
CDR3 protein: CASSQERGPVYEQYF
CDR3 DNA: TGTGCCAGCAGCCAAGAGCGGGGGCCCGTCTACGAGCAGTACTTC

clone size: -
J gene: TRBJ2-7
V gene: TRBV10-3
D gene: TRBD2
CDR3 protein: CAIRPGLAGALPSYEQYF
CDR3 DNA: TGTGCCATCAGGCCGGGACTAGCGGGAGCGCTCCCCTCCTACGAGCAGTACTTC

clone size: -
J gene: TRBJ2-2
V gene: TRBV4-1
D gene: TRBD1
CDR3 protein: CASSQVFRTGNTGELFF
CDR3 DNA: TGCGCCAGCAGCCAAGTTTTTAGGACAGGGAACACCGGGGAGCTGTTTTTT

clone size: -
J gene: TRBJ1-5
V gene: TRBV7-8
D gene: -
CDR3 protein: CASSLGRATNQPQHF
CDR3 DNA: TGTGCCAGCAGCTTAGGCAGGGCGACGAATCAGCCCCAGCATTTT